This TCR beta chain was sequenced during a study of blood T cell repertoires in COVID-19. On the study more broadly: Italy, Spain and the United States were the sources of the convalescent and acute COVID-19 samples. PBMCs, B-cell-depleted T cells, or T cells were the source of the cDNA or gDNA that made up the material.

CDR1 and CDR2 (germline): LNHDA, SQIVND (reference sequence). The V and J ends lost 2 bases and 7 bases respectively, with 15 bases between them. The CDR3 runs to 15 residues. Study processing details: Quantification of nucleated cells was approximated via reference gene primer amplification. Method: immunoSEQ multiplex PCR; TCRdb's copy keeps in-frame clones and lacks some. V, J and clone size are those of that table, while D and trimming were read from the DNA. This sample has around 210,000 clones, with approximately 87% found just once. The sequence was obtained from a woman in her seventies with acute or convalescent COVID-19. Sequencing was performed on peripheral blood. The gene calls are TRBV19 and TRBJ2-1; a possible D gene is TRBD1 (5 bases). The CDR3 loop is CASSIRGRDRNEQFF. The CDR3 region has the DNA TGTGCCAGTAGTATAAGGGGCAGGGATAGAAATGAGCAGTTCTTC.